These 7 T cell receptor delta chains came from one sample sequenced in a study of gamma-delta chains in newborns, infants, children (dated by TCRdb to between 2019 and 2020). Data came from an Illumina MiSeq. With CATT, TCRdb called clones again from the public reads; duplicate DNA rows were later joined. This sample has 920 or so delta-chain clones in its table, and about 1.5% of those were observed once. The leading ten clones occupy over 25% of the sample. Sequenced sample: blood. All receptors come from a child in good health.

This clone occurred a few times. This probably arose from a read error, given a far larger clone one base away. Other DNA sequences from this sample encode an identical CDR3 as well. The chain employs TRDV2 and TRDJ1, with TRDD3 matching 9 bases. CDR1 and CDR2 from the germline V gene are GEAIGNYY and EKD. This CDR3 has 17 amino acids. DNA for the CDR3: TGTGCCTGTGACAAACTGGGGGACCGGGGGAACACCGATAAGCTCATCTTT. The encoded protein is CACDKLGDRGNTDKLIF.

This clone was seen only a few times. The translation of this DNA and the TCRdb protein of a much larger clone differ at residue 13, probably owing to a read error; the protein shown here is translated from the DNA. The chain employs TRDV1 and TRDJ1; tentatively, D is TRDD2 (8 bases). Trimming stripped 5 bases from V and 6 bases from J, with 28 bases between. The CDR3 contains 18 residues. Germline values: CDR1 TSWWSYY, CDR2 QGS. The CDR3 sequence: CALGTAFLGLGECHKLIF. CDR3 coding DNA: TGTGCTCTTGGGACGGCCTTCCTAGGGTTGGGGGAGTGCCATAAACTCATCTTT.

As for this clone: With a much larger clone just one base away, this may be a read error. The gene calls are TRDV2 and TRDJ1, with 11 bases aligning to TRDD3. CDR3 length equals 26 residues. From germline, CDR1 is GEAIGNYY and CDR2 EKD. In DNA form, the CDR3 reads TGTGCCCGTGACACCGGAAGCCCAGTTTTTCACTGGGGGATATTGTTGCTCTTCGGGGTGGGTGATAAACTCATCTTT. This encodes CARDTGSPVFHWGILLLFGVGDKLIF.

This clone was detected a few times. A far more abundant clone sits one base away, making this likely a read error. In the same sample, other DNA sequences code for this CDR3. The J gene is TRDJ1, the V gene TRDV2, with D possibly being TRDD3 (5 bases). CDR1 and CDR2 (germline): GEAIGNYY, EKD. The CDR3 extends over 15 amino acids. V lost 1 base to trimming and J lost 0 bases, with 11 bases between them. CDR3 loop: CACDTVGAYTDKLIF. The CDR3 DNA follows: TGTGCCTGTGACACGGTTGGGGCCTACACCGATAAACTCATCTTT.

As for this clone: With a much larger clone just one base away, this may be a read error. The rearrangement joins TRDV1 to TRDJ1, with D tentatively TRDD2 (9 bases). The V end lost 6 bases, the J end lost 4 bases, and 45 bases lay between the germline ends. Per the germline V gene, CDR1 is TSWWSYY and CDR2 is QGS. The CDR3 spans 24 residues. This CDR3 is CALGECWGFAFLRLLGVKYDKLIF. The DNA of the CDR3 is TGTGCTCTTGGAGAATGTTGGGGTTTTGCCTTCCTACGTTTACTGGGGGTAAAATACGATAAACTCATCTTT.

Points on this clone: It may be a read error: a sequence one base away is much more abundant. The chain has TRDV1 and TRDJ1; D gene unclear. CDR1 TSWWSYY and CDR2 QGS come from the germline V gene. The CDR3 runs to 15 residues. Trimming shortened V by 4 bases and J by 0 bases, and 12 bases separated the two germline ends. CDR3 region: CALGAPDGYTDKLIF. Written as DNA, the CDR3 is TGTGCTCTTGGGGCCCCTGATGGGTACACCGATAAACTCATCTTT.

Of note for this clone: This DNA translates differently at residue 10 from the TCRdb protein, which is that of a much larger clone; a read error is likely, and the protein shown is the DNA's own translation. The chain couples TRDV2 to TRDJ3; D gene ambiguous. CDR1 and CDR2 (germline): GEAIGNYY, EKD. The CDR3 is made up of 18 amino acids. Trimming took off 1 base at V and 2 bases at J, with 14 bases between the two ends. The CDR3 DNA follows: TGTGCCTGTGACACAGCTTGGGAAAGCCCCTGGGACACCCGACAGATGTTTTTC. This gives the protein CACDTAWESPWDTRQMFF.